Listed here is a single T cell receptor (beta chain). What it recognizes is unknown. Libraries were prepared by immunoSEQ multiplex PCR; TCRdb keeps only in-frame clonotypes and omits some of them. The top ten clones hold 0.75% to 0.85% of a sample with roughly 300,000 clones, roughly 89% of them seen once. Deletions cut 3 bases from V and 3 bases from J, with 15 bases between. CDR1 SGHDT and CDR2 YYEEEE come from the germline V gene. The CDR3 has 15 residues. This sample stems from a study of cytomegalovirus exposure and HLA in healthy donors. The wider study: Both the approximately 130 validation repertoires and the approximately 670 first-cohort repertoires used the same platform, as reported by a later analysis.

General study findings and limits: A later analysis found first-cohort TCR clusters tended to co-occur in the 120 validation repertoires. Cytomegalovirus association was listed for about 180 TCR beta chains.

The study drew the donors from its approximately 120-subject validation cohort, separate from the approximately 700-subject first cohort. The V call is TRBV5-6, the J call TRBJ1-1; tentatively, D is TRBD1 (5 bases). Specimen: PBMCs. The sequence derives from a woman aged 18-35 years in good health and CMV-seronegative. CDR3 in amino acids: CASSYPEVGDTEAFF. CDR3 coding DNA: TGTGCCAGCAGCTATCCAGAGGTAGGGGACACTGAAGCTTTCTTT.